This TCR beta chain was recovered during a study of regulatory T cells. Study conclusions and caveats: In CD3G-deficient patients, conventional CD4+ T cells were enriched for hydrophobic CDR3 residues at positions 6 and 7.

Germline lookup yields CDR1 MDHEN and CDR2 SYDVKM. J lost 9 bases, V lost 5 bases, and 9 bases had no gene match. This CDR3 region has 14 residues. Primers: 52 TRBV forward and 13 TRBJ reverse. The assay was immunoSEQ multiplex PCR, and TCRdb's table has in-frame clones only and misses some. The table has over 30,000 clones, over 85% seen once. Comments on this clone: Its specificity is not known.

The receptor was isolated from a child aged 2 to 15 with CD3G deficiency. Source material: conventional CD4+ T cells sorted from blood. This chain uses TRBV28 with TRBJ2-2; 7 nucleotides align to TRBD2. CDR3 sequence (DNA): TGTGCCAGCAGTACTCCTGGGAGGGGCCGGGAGCTGTTTTTT. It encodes CASSTPGRGRELFF. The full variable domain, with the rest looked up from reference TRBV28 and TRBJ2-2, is DVKVTQSSRYLVKRTGEKVFLECVQDMDHENMFWYRQDPGLGLRLIYFSYDVKMKEKGDIPEGYSVSREKKERFSLILESASTNQTSMYLCASSTPGRGRELFFGEGSRLTVL.